Below are 11 T cell receptor beta chains sequenced from a single sample in a study of blood T cell repertoires in COVID-19. The data were produced by immunoSEQ multiplex PCR, yet TCRdb's version contains in-frame clones alone and is incomplete. The data hold 310,000 or so clones, with roughly 89% observed a single time. The sequenced sample was PBMCs or T cells enriched from blood (not recorded which). All receptors derive from a woman in her forties who had recovered from COVID-19.

The chain recombines TRBV18 with TRBJ2-3, with 8 nucleotides matching TRBD1. V lost 1 base and J lost 5; bases outside the gene matches: 5. The CDR3 has 15 residues. Germline V gene data show CDR1 as KGHSH and CDR2 as LQKENI. The CDR3 DNA is TGTGCCAGCTCACCACGACAGGGGCTTGGAGATACGCAGTATTTT. Translated, it gives CASSPRQGLGDTQYF.

The chain has TRBV7-2 and TRBJ2-7; 7 bases line up with TRBD2. Germline lookup yields CDR1 SGHTA and CDR2 FQGNSA. J lost 3 bases, V lost 0 bases, and 14 bases had no gene match. There are 18 residues in the CDR3. The CDR3 here is CASSLALGGGDRYYEQYF. CDR3 nucleotides: TGTGCCAGCAGCTTAGCGCTTGGGGGAGGGGACCGCTACTACGAGCAGTACTTC.

This clone came up once. The rearrangement joins TRBV28 to TRBJ2-1; TRBD2 matches 11 bases. This CDR3 comprises 15 residues. From germline, CDR1 is MDHEN and CDR2 SYDVKM. J was trimmed by 3 bases and V by 6 bases; bases with no gene match: 4. CDR3 sequence (DNA): TGTGCCAGCAGACTAGCGGGAGACCACTACAATGAGCAGTTCTTC. Translating gives CASRLAGDHYNEQFF.

This clone was seen more than once but under ten times. The rearrangement uses TRBV10-3 and TRBJ1-1; no clear D. V was trimmed by 3 bases and J by 2 bases, leaving 7 bases between them. The CDR3 loop spans 13 amino acids. Germline CDR1 reads ENHRY; CDR2 reads SYGVKD. CDR3: CAISEQPNTEAFF. The CDR3 DNA is TGTGCCATCAGTGAACAGCCAAACACTGAAGCTTTCTTT.

The rearrangement uses TRBV4-3 and TRBJ2-7; tentatively, D is TRBD2 (5 bases). CDR3 size: 15 residues. Germline V gene lookup returns CDR1 LGHNA and CDR2 YSLEER. Between the trimmed V and J ends, which lost 0 bases and 0 bases, there was a span of 9 bases. The CDR3 sequence: CASSQDWESSYEQYF. The CDR3 region has the DNA TGCGCCAGCAGCCAAGATTGGGAGTCCTCCTACGAGCAGTACTTC.

The chain joins TRBV15 to TRBJ2-1; 9 bases are shared with TRBD1. Germline V gene sequence: CDR1 LNHNV, CDR2 YYDKDF (reference sequence). CDR3 length: 16 amino acids. Trimming took 0 bases from V and 6 from J; bases not matched to a gene: 6. In DNA, the CDR3 is TGTGCCACCAGCAGAGATCGGGGACAGGGATTCAATGAGCAGTTCTTC. It specifies CATSRDRGQGFNEQFF.

V is TRBV18 and J is TRBJ1-2; 9 nucleotides agree with TRBD1. J was trimmed by 4 bases and V by 6 bases; bases with no gene match: 15. There are 17 residues in the CDR3. Per the germline V gene, CDR1 is KGHSH and CDR2 is LQKENI. For the CDR3, the DNA is TGTGCCAGCTCGCCCACAGGGGGCATACCTTCTGGCTATGGCTACACCTTC. Protein: CASSPTGGIPSGYGYTF.

V and J are TRBV9 and TRBJ2-2, with unresolved D. The CDR3 loop spans 16 amino acids. Germline values: CDR1 SGDLS, CDR2 YYNGEE. Trimming took 4 bases from V and 6 from J, leaving 19 bases between them. CDR3 DNA sequence: TGTGCCAGCAGCCCCCTTCGAGCGCAGCTCGCCGGGGAGCTGTTTTTT. Amino acid sequence: CASSPLRAQLAGELFF.

The CDR3 protein is CASSLGTGMYGYTF. CDR3 bases: TGTGCCAGCAGCCTGGGGACAGGGATGTATGGCTACACCTTC. This chain connects TRBV7-2 to TRBJ1-2; TRBD1 matches at 9 bases. Germline CDR1 reads SGHTA; CDR2 reads FQGNSA. V lost 5 bases and J lost 5; bases outside the gene matches: 6. The CDR3 has 14 residues.

The CDR3 nucleotides are TGTGCCACGCGGGACGGTACTAATGAAAAACTGTTTTTT. Its protein product is CATRDGTNEKLFF. The rearrangement links TRBV24-1 to TRBJ1-4; D is perhaps TRBD1 (5 bases). The CDR3 contains 13 residues. CDR1 is KGHDR and CDR2 is SFDVKD in the germline V gene. Between the trimmed V and J ends, which lost 10 bases and 2 bases, there was a span of 10 bases.

The count of this clone is one. The chain employs TRBV10-3 and TRBJ2-1, with 9 bases matching TRBD1. Losses at the gene ends were 3 bases for V and 7 bases for J; bases not matched to a gene: 10. This CDR3 comprises 16 residues. CDR1 and CDR2 from the germline V gene are ENHRY and SYGVKD. As DNA, the CDR3 is TGTGCCATCAGTGAAGGACAGGGGAGCGGTGGGAATGAGCAGTTCTTC. Amino acid sequence: CAISEGQGSGGNEQFF.